This T cell receptor beta chain stems from a study of cytomegalovirus exposure and HLA in healthy donors. Study results and limitations: A prior analysis recorded that most TCR beta V segments were productive about 87% or about 30% of the time. Later work associated roughly 17,000 TCR beta sequences with HLA alleles at 0.05 false discovery rate. Cytomegalovirus association was listed for about 170 TCR beta chains.

With 60 Vbeta and 13 Jbeta primers, the PCR was carried out. The assay was immunoSEQ multiplex PCR, and TCRdb's table has in-frame clones only and misses some. The data contain approximately 94,000 clones, approximately 76% of them seen just once; the ten biggest clones take up roughly 4.8%. The CDR3 has 13 amino acids. Germline CDR1 SEHNR, CDR2 FQNEAQ (reference sequence). The V gene end was trimmed by 5 bases and the J gene end by 3 bases; junction bases not matched to a gene: 2. This clone was counted once. Its antigen is currently unknown. This chain joins TRBV7-9 and TRBJ2-3; 7 bases agree with TRBD1. The clonotype was recovered from a man aged 30 to 45 in good health and CMV-seropositive. The sequencing sample was made of PBMCs. CDR3 in amino acids: CASSNRGTDTQYF. The CDR3 region has the DNA TGTGCCAGCAGCAACAGGGGAACAGATACGCAGTATTTT.